The rows below give T cell receptor beta chains drawn from one sample of a study of cytomegalovirus exposure and HLA in healthy donors. Generated by immunoSEQ multiplex PCR, the TCRdb table keeps only in-frame clones and is missing some. This sample has about 92,000 clones, with about 93% found just once. The specimen was PBMCs. The receptors derive from a woman aged 25 to 39 in good health and CMV-seropositive. Each CDR3 is given with its conserved first and last residue. Each record gives: clone size, J gene, D gene, V gene, CDR3 protein, CDR3 DNA. D genes are given only for firm matches. The listing skips clone size in some rows; elsewhere it reads once, few, many or a size class.

.,TRBJ1-1,.,TRBV4-2,CASSQERVTEAFF,TGTGCCAGCAGCCAAGAGAGAGTTACTGAAGCTTTCTTT
once,TRBJ1-4,.,TRBV9,CASSVAGGGDEKLFF,TGTGCCAGCAGCGTAGCGGGAGGGGGTGATGAAAAACTGTTTTTT
.,TRBJ2-3,.,TRBV20-1,CSADGTDTQYF,TGCAGTGCTGACGGGACAGATACGCAGTATTTT
.,TRBJ2-3,TRBD2,TRBV18,CASSPLAGGSDTQYF,TGTGCCAGCTCACCTCTGGCGGGAGGGTCAGATACGCAGTATTTT
.,TRBJ2-7,.,TRBV6-1,CASSERRGRGIYEQYF,TGTGCCAGCAGTGAACGGAGAGGCAGGGGTATTTACGAGCAGTACTTC
once,TRBJ2-7,.,TRBV10-1,CASSRGDYEQYF,TGCGCCAGCAGCCGAGGAGATTACGAGCAGTACTTC
.,TRBJ2-7,TRBD1,TRBV6-5,CASTHGTGSDEQYF,TGTGCCAGCACCCACGGGACAGGGTCTGACGAGCAGTACTTC
.,TRBJ2-5,TRBD2,TRBV18,CASSPASGNQETQYF,TGTGCCAGCTCACCAGCTAGCGGAAACCAAGAGACCCAGTACTTC
.,TRBJ2-3,TRBD2,TRBV11-3,CASSSRTASGGSLTDTQYF,TGTGCCAGCAGCTCCAGAACGGCCAGTGGCGGGAGTTTGACAGATACGCAGTATTTT
.,TRBJ2-2,TRBD2,TRBV30,CAWTNPSGYTGELFF,TGTGCCTGGACGAACCCTAGCGGATACACCGGGGAGCTGTTTTTT
.,TRBJ1-1,.,TRBV7-2,CASSLTANTEAFF,TGTGCCAGCAGCTTAACAGCGAACACTGAAGCTTTCTTT
.,TRBJ1-5,TRBD1,TRBV7-9,CASSPSGGRQPQHF,TGTGCCAGCAGCCCTTCAGGGGGCAGGCAGCCCCAGCATTTT
.,TRBJ1-1,.,TRBV6-6,CASSRQLMNTEAFF,TGTGCCAGCAGCAGACAGTTAATGAACACTGAAGCTTTCTTT
.,TRBJ1-5,.,TRBV28,CASSSPLAGGVDQPQHF,TGTGCCAGCAGTTCCCCTTTAGCCGGGGGTGTCGATCAGCCCCAGCATTTT
.,TRBJ1-1,TRBD1,TRBV5-6,CASSRTGVPEAFF,TGTGCCAGCAGCCGGACAGGGGTTCCTGAAGCTTTCTTT
.,TRBJ1-3,.,TRBV10-3,CAISVGEATAGNTIYF,TGTGCCATCAGTGTAGGGGAGGCCACCGCTGGAAACACCATATATTTT
.,TRBJ2-1,TRBD1,TRBV6-6,CASSNVPGQGWEQFF,TGTGCCAGCAGTAACGTCCCGGGACAGGGCTGGGAGCAGTTCTTC
.,TRBJ1-5,.,TRBV28,CASSPHDRPKGDQPQHF,TGTGCCAGCAGTCCCCACGACAGGCCCAAAGGGGATCAGCCCCAGCATTTT
.,TRBJ2-1,TRBD2,TRBV7-9,CASSQMGLADYSYNEQFF,TGTGCCAGCAGCCAAATGGGACTAGCGGATTACTCCTACAATGAGCAGTTCTTC
.,TRBJ1-3,TRBD1,TRBV7-2,CASSLRGQGRNTIYF,TGTGCCAGCAGCTTGAGGGGGCAGGGTAGAAACACCATATATTTT
.,TRBJ1-1,.,TRBV28,CASSPSVFGAFF,TGTGCCAGCAGTCCGTCGGTTTTTGGAGCTTTCTTT
.,TRBJ2-7,TRBD1,TRBV28,CASSQQGASYEQYF,TGTGCCAGCAGCCAACAGGGGGCTTCTTACGAGCAGTACTTC
.,TRBJ2-7,.,TRBV6-5,CASSPTAGNRHEQYF,TGTGCCAGCAGTCCCACGGCGGGGAACCGACACGAGCAGTACTTC
.,TRBJ1-4,.,TRBV4-1,CASSLSEGVGEKLFF,TGCGCCAGCAGCCTGAGCGAGGGGGTTGGCGAAAAACTGTTTTTT
.,TRBJ1-3,.,TRBV4-1,CASSGLRTAGSGNTIYF,TGCGCCAGCAGCGGTTTGAGAACCGCGGGCTCTGGAAACACCATATATTTT
.,TRBJ2-5,TRBD2,TRBV7-9,CASSSSVGGSGGETQYF,TGTGCCAGCAGCTCCTCGGTGGGCGGGAGCGGAGGGGAGACCCAGTACTTC
.,TRBJ2-7,TRBD2,TRBV6-6,CASARGRAGDEQYF,TGTGCCAGCGCCCGTGGGAGGGCCGGCGACGAGCAGTACTTC
.,TRBJ1-2,TRBD1,TRBV28,CASSLFYRGIWYGYTF,TGTGCCAGCAGTTTATTTTACAGGGGGATTTGGTATGGCTACACCTTC
.,TRBJ2-1,.,TRBV7-2,CASSRDLRDEQFF,TGTGCCAGCAGCCGGGACTTAAGGGATGAGCAGTTCTTC
.,TRBJ2-6,TRBD1,TRBV28,CASSLPGGPGANVLTF,TGTGCCAGCAGTTTGCCAGGGGGCCCTGGGGCCAACGTCCTGACTTTC
.,TRBJ2-7,TRBD2,TRBV4-3,CASSHTGTSGTVLF,TGCGCCAGCAGCCATACCGGGACTAGCGGGACGGTTCTCTTC
once,TRBJ2-5,TRBD2,TRBV7-9,CASSYVAGEETQYF,TGTGCCAGCAGTTACGTAGCGGGCGAAGAGACCCAGTACTTC
.,TRBJ1-1,.,TRBV7-2,CASSQDSEAFF,TGTGCCAGCAGCCAGGACTCTGAAGCTTTCTTT
.,TRBJ2-7,.,TRBV7-2,CASSSLGLGGSYEQYF,TGTGCCAGCAGCTCATTAGGACTGGGCGGCTCCTACGAGCAGTACTTC
.,TRBJ2-1,.,TRBV14,CASSLTRGSYNEQFF,TGTGCCAGCAGCCTAACTCGGGGGAGCTACAATGAGCAGTTCTTC
.,TRBJ2-1,TRBD2,TRBV5-1,CASSLGLAGEWFF,TGCGCCAGCAGCTTGGGACTAGCGGGAGAGTGGTTCTTC
.,TRBJ1-1,TRBD1,TRBV28,CASSTIRGLFTEAFF,TGTGCCAGCAGTACTATCAGGGGGCTTTTCACTGAAGCTTTCTTT
.,TRBJ2-7,.,TRBV27,CASSPSPPSYEQYF,TGTGCCAGCAGTCCTTCTCCCCCGAGCTACGAGCAGTACTTC
.,TRBJ2-3,TRBD1,TRBV29-1,CSVRGQPPSTDTQYF,TGCAGCGTCCGGGGACAGCCGCCTAGCACAGATACGCAGTATTTT
.,TRBJ2-5,.,TRBV4-1,CASSSLGGGGTQYF,TGCGCCAGCAGTTCACTAGGGGGGGGTGGGACCCAGTACTTC
few,TRBJ1-2,TRBD1,TRBV5-4,CASSLTGGDGYTF,TGTGCCAGCAGCTTAACAGGGGGCGATGGCTACACCTTC
.,TRBJ2-1,TRBD1,TRBV5-8,CASSLPGQGRNEQFF,TGTGCCAGCAGTTTGCCGGGACAGGGGAGAAATGAGCAGTTCTTC